These 32 T cell receptor beta chains share one sample of origin, sequenced in a study of monozygotic twins with inflammatory bowel disease. From its re-call of the 5' RACE reads, TCRdb lists each CDR3 protein once, without DNA. Across a few hundred thousand distinct CDR3 sequences, the top ten clones capture approximately 2.8% of the sample. The material sequenced was blood. The source of these receptors is a human donor with ulcerative colitis or Crohn's disease, or a healthy co-twin of an affected twin (not recorded which).

The chain joins TRBV5-1 to TRBJ1-2; TCRdb picks TRBD1, but there is no DNA to check that call. The CDR3 sequence is 16 residues long. Germline V gene sequence: CDR1 SGHRS, CDR2 YFSETQ. The CDR3 sequence is CASSLGTATSIFGYTF.

The chain joins TRBV6-1 to TRBJ2-7; TCRdb calls TRBD1, which cannot be checked without DNA. Germline V gives CDR1 MNHNS, CDR2 SASEGT. The CDR3 totals 14 residues. The CDR3 protein is CASRMGGRGYEQYF.

The gene calls are TRBV5-1 and TRBJ1-1; TCRdb picks TRBD1, but there is no DNA to check that call. The CDR3 covers 13 residues. Germline assignment: CDR1 SGHRS and CDR2 YFSETQ. The CDR3 loop reads CATRTRDRSEAFF.

The chain uses TRBV6-6 and TRBJ2-5. Germline loops: CDR1 MNHNY, CDR2 SVGAGI (reference sequence). The CDR3 spans 14 residues. The CDR3: CASSYSSDQETQYF.

The rearrangement uses TRBV7-9 and TRBJ1-4; TCRdb lists TRBD1, though no DNA is available to test this call. This CDR3 region has 14 residues. Germline assignment: CDR1 SEHNR and CDR2 FQNEAQ (reference sequence). CDR3 region: CASSWGGVDEKLFF.

The V call is TRBV7-9, the J call TRBJ1-1; TCRdb picks TRBD1, but there is no DNA to check that call. Per germline, CDR1 SEHNR and CDR2 FQNEAQ (reference sequence). The CDR3 is made up of 16 amino acids. The CDR3 sequence: CASSPTILGPGTEAFF. Full variable domain (remainder filled in from reference TRBV7-9 and TRBJ1-1): DTGVSQNPRHKITKRGQNVTFRCDPISEHNRLYWYRQTLGQGPEFLTYFQNEAQLEKSRLLSDRFSAERPKGSFSTLEIQRTEQGDSAMYLCASSPTILGPGTEAFFGQGTRLTVV.

V usage is TRBV4-3 and J usage is TRBJ2-3; checking the TCRdb D call of TRBD1 is not possible without DNA. This CDR3 comprises 15 residues. The germline V gene encodes CDR1 LGHNA and CDR2 YSLEER. CDR3 sequence reads: CASQETGGSTDTQYF.

The chain is built from TRBV7-2 and TRBJ2-3; no DNA is available, so the TRBD2 call from TCRdb remains unchecked. The V gene's germline CDR1 is SGHTA and CDR2 FQGNSA. This CDR3 is 17 amino acids long. The CDR3 region is CASSLRASGGVGDTQYF.

This rearrangement joins TRBV9 to TRBJ1-6; absent DNA, TCRdb's TRBD1 call cannot be checked. CDR1 and CDR2 (germline): SGDLS, YYNGEE. The CDR3 runs to 15 residues. The CDR3 protein is CASSRGATYNSPLHF. The whole variable domain, filled in from reference TRBV9 and TRBJ1-6, reads DSGVTQTPKHLITATGQRVTLRCSPRSGDLSVYWYQQSLDQGLQFLIQYYNGEERAKGNILERFSAQQFPDLHSELNLSSLELGDSALYFCASSRGATYNSPLHFGNGTRLTVT.

The rearrangement uses TRBV5-1 and TRBJ1-1; the D call of TRBD1 rests on TCRdb alone, since no DNA is present to check it. Germline V CDR1 and CDR2: SGHRS, YFSETQ. The CDR3 contains 13 residues. CDR3 residues: CASRWDGSGGAFF. The variable domain in full, with the rest retrieved from reference TRBV5-1 and TRBJ1-1, is KAGVTQTPRYLIKTRGQQVTLSCSPISGHRSVSWYQQTPGQGLQFLFEYFSETQRNKGNFPGRFSGRQFSNSRSEMNVSTLELGDSALYLCASRWDGSGGAFFGQGTRLTVV.

V usage is TRBV29-1 and J usage is TRBJ1-3. The CDR3 has 12 residues. CDR1 is SQVTM and CDR2 is ANQGSEA in the germline V gene. The CDR3 region is CSANGLGNTIYF.

The V gene is TRBV23-1, the J gene TRBJ2-7. TRBV23-1 is recorded as an ORF, its role being uncertain. The CDR3 length is 15 residues. CDR3 amino acids: CASSQRPEFSYEQYF.

The chain has TRBV4-3 and TRBJ1-2; TCRdb selects TRBD1, and the lack of DNA leaves this call unchecked. Per germline, CDR1 LGHNA and CDR2 YSLEER. CDR3 length: 13 amino acids. The CDR3 sequence: CASSPREYYGYTF.

The V gene is TRBV7-3, the J gene TRBJ2-7; TCRdb gives TRBD2 as the D gene, but with no DNA this cannot be confirmed. CDR3 length: 16 amino acids. From germline, CDR1 is SGHTA and CDR2 FQGTGA. CDR3 region: CASSLLPSGSSYEQYF.

This chain links TRBV7-2 with TRBJ2-3; absent DNA, TCRdb's TRBD2 call cannot be checked. Germline V lookup: CDR1 SGHTA, CDR2 FQGNSA. CDR3 size: 14 residues. CDR3 sequence: CASSLRLVPDTQYF.

The chain is built from TRBV4-3 and TRBJ1-5; the TCRdb D gene call, TRBD1, has no DNA to confirm it. The CDR3 covers 15 residues. The germline V gene encodes CDR1 LGHNA and CDR2 YSLEER. CDR3 protein: CASSLGTGGFQPQHF.

The rearrangement links TRBV7-9 to TRBJ2-3; TCRdb reports TRBD1, a call that lacks DNA to check it against. Germline CDR1 and CDR2: SEHNR and FQNEAQ (reference sequence). This CDR3 region has 16 residues. CDR3 region: CASSLFQGRGPDTQYF.

The chain combines TRBV3-1 with TRBJ2-4. The CDR3 is 17 amino acids. The germline V gene has CDR1 LGHDT and CDR2 YNNKEL (reference sequence). This CDR3 is CASSQDIREAARNMQYF.

The chain recombines TRBV24-1 with TRBJ2-2; TCRdb names TRBD1, which stays unverified in the absence of DNA. The CDR3 totals 18 residues. CDR1 is KGHDR, CDR2 SFDVKD, per germline. CDR3 residues: CATSAPHGRKMNTGELFF.

The chain combines TRBV5-1 with TRBJ2-3; the TRBD2 assignment by TCRdb is unverifiable without DNA. The germline CDR1 and CDR2 sequences are SGHRS and YFSETQ. This CDR3 region has 17 residues. The CDR3 reads CASSRMIAGGSTDTQYF.

The rearrangement joins TRBV29-1 to TRBJ2-1; TCRdb's D call, TRBD2, is unchecked because there is no DNA. Looked up from germline, CDR1 is SQVTM and CDR2 is ANQGSEA. CDR3 length: 13 residues. CDR3 sequence: CSGRGYSYNEQFF.

This chain links TRBV2 with TRBJ2-7. Germline V gives CDR1 SNHLY, CDR2 FYNNEI. This CDR3 has 12 amino acids. CDR3 sequence: CASKGSAYEQYF.

This chain joins TRBV5-1 and TRBJ1-4. This CDR3 has 15 residues. The V gene's germline CDR1 is SGHRS and CDR2 YFSETQ. The CDR3 spells CASSLLDGTNEKLFF.

V is TRBV29-1 and J is TRBJ2-7; there is no DNA to check the TCRdb D call of TRBD1. CDR1 is SQVTM and CDR2 is ANQGSEA in the germline V gene. The CDR3 totals 14 residues. CDR3 amino acids: CSVEDPQGGYEQYF.

The J gene is TRBJ2-1, the V gene TRBV20-1; TCRdb's assignment of TRBD2 cannot be checked, as there is no DNA. Per germline, CDR1 DFQATT and CDR2 SNEGSKA (reference sequence). CDR3 length: 14 amino acids. CDR3 loop: CSASFGTSGDEQFF.

The genes are TRBV18 and TRBJ2-7; TCRdb's D gene call, TRBD1, goes unchecked for lack of DNA. The CDR3 contains 15 residues. Germline V CDR1 and CDR2: KGHSH, LQKENI. The CDR3 loop reads CASSQKTGGEYEQYF.

The CDR3 is CASSAGSGRSYNSPLHF. The chain uses TRBV9 and TRBJ1-6. This CDR3 comprises 17 residues. In germline, CDR1 is SGDLS, CDR2 YYNGEE.

J is TRBJ1-5 and V is TRBV12-3 or TRBV12-4. This CDR3 has 12 amino acids. CDR3 loop: CASSFMDQPQHF.

The chain carries TRBV29-1 and TRBJ1-1; TCRdb lists TRBD1, though no DNA is available to test this call. The CDR3 spans 15 residues. The germline V gene has CDR1 SQVTM and CDR2 ANQGSEA. The chain's CDR3 is CSVATPGGSNTEAFF.

V gene TRBV20-1 combines with J gene TRBJ1-1; TCRdb's assignment of TRBD1 cannot be checked, as there is no DNA. Germline loops: CDR1 DFQATT, CDR2 SNEGSKA (reference sequence). CDR3 length equals 14 residues. The CDR3 reads CSARDGAGATEAFF.

The CDR3 sequence: CSAISGGAGYEQYF. The chain uses TRBV20-1 and TRBJ2-7; the TRBD2 assignment by TCRdb is unverifiable without DNA. Germline V gene data show CDR1 as DFQATT and CDR2 as SNEGSKA (reference sequence). CDR3 length equals 14 residues.

The gene calls are TRBV4-1 and TRBJ2-7; absent DNA, TCRdb's TRBD2 call cannot be checked. The CDR3 totals 15 residues. Germline loops: CDR1 MGHRA, CDR2 YSYEKL. The CDR3 loop reads CASSQGDGFSYEQYF.